This T cell receptor beta chain was profiled in a study of T cell repertoires in cytomegalovirus infection. Study-wide background: From public TCR beta signatures came an indication of both CMV infection and matching HLA type. Whole-study findings and limits: Cumulative public TCR beta family frequency identified CMV carriers with the relevant HLA. Ex vivo responses were dominated by HLA-C-restricted CMV-specific TCR beta clonotypes.

TCRdb reanalysed the reads using MiXCR and keeps one entry per CDR3 protein. The profile shows some 300,000 distinct CDR3 sequences, approximately 10% of them singletons. Regarding this clonotype: The antigen is undetermined.

The germline CDR1 and CDR2 sequences are MGHDK and SYGVNS. Deletions cut 2 bases from V and 5 bases from J, with 12 bases between. The CDR3 consists of 14 residues. The receptor was isolated from a human donor in good health (CMV status not recorded). Some clones in this sample may be carry-over from other donors' samples. The sample was PBMCs. This chain joins TRBV25-1 and TRBJ2-5; no clear D. The CDR3 nucleotides are TGTGCCAGCAGTGAACCTCCCGACTCGGAGACCCAGTACTTC. This gives the protein CASSEPPDSETQYF.